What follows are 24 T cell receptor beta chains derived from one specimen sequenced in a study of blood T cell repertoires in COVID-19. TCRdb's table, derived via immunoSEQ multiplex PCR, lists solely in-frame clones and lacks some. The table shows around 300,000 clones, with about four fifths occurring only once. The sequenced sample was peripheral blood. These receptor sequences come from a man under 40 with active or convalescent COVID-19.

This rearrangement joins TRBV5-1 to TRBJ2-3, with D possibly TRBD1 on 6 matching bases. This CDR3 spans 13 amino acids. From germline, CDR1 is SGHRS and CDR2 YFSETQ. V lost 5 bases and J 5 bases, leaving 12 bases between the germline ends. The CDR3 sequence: CASRWGREDTQYF. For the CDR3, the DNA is TGCGCCAGCAGGTGGGGGCGAGAAGATACGCAGTATTTT.

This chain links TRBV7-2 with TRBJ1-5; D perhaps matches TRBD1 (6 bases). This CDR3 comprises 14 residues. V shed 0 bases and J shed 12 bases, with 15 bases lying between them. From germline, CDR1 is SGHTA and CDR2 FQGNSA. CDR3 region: CASSLAGGPSGQHF. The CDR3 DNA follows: TGTGCCAGCAGCTTAGCGGGGGGGCCATCTGGCCAGCATTTT.

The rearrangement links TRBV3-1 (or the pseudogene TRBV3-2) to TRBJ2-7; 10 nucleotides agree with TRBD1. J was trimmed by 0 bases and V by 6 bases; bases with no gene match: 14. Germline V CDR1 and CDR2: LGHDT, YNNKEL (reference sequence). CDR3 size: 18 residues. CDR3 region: CASSPHPPGQGLSYEQYF. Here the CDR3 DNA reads TGTGCCAGCAGTCCCCATCCCCCGGGACAGGGGCTCTCCTACGAGCAGTACTTC.

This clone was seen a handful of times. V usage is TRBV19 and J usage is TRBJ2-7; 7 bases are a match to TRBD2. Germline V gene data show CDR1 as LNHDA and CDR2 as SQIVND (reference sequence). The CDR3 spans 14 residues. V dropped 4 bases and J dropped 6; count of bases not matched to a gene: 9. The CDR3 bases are TGTGCCAGTAGTAGCGGGGTTACGGGGGGCGAGCAGTACTTC. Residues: CASSSGVTGGEQYF.

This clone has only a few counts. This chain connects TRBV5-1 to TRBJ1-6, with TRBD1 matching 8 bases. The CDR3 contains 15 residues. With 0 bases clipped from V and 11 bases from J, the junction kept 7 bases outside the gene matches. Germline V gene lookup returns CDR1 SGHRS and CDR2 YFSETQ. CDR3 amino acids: CASSLDGQGFPPLHF. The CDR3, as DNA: TGCGCCAGCAGCTTGGATGGACAGGGTTTTCCACCCCTCCACTTT.

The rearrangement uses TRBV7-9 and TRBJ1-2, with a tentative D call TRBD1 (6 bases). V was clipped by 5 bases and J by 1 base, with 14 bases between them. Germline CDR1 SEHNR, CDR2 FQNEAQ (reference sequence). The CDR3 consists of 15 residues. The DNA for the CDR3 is TGTGCCAGCAGCATTTCAGGGGCGTTTAACTATGGCTACACCTTC. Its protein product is CASSISGAFNYGYTF.

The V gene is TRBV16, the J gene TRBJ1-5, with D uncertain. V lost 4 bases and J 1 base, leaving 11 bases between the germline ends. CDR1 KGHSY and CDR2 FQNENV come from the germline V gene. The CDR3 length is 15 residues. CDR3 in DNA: TGTGCCAGCAGCCCCCAAGGAGGGAGCAATCAGCCCCAGCATTTT. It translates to CASSPQGGSNQPQHF.

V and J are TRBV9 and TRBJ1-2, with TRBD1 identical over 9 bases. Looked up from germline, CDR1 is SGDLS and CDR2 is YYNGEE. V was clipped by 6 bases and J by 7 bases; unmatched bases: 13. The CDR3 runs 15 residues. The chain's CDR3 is CASTPHGTGSGGYTF. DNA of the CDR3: TGTGCCAGCACCCCACACGGGACAGGGTCCGGTGGCTACACCTTC.

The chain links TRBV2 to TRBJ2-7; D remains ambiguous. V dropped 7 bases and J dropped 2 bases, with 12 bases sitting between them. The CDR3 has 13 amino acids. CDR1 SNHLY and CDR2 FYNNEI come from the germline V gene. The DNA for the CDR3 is TGTGCCAGCACGGAATCGGGTCCCTACGAGCAGTACTTC. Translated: CASTESGPYEQYF.

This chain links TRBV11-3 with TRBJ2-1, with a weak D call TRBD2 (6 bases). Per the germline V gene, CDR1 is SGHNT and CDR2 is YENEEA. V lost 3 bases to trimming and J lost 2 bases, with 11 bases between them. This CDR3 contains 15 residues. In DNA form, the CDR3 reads TGTGCCAGCAGCTTTGCCGGGAGCCCCTACAATGAGCAGTTCTTC. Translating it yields CASSFAGSPYNEQFF.

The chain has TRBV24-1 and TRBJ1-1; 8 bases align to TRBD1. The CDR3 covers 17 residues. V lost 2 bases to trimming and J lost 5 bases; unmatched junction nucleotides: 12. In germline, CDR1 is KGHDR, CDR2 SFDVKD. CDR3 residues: CATSDSPQTGERTEAFF. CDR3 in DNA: TGTGCCACCAGTGATTCACCTCAGACAGGGGAGAGGACTGAAGCTTTCTTT.

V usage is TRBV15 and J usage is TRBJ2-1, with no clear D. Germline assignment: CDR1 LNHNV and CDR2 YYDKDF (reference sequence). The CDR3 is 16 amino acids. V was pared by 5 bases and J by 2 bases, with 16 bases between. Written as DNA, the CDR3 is TGTGCCACCAGCTTCGGAGTGACGGAAACCTACAATGAGCAGTTCTTC. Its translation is CATSFGVTETYNEQFF.

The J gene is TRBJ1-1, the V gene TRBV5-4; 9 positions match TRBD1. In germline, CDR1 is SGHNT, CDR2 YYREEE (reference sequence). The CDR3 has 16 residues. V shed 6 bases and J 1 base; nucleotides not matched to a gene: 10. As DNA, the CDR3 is TGTGCCAGCACGTTGGGACAGGGTCCCCAGAACACTGAAGCTTTCTTT. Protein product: CASTLGQGPQNTEAFF.

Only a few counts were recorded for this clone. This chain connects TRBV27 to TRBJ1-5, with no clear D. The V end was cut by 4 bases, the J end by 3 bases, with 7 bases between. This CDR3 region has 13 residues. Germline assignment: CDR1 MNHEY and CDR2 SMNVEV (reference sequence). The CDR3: CASSWAVNQPQHF. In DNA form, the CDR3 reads TGTGCCAGCAGTTGGGCAGTCAATCAGCCCCAGCATTTT.

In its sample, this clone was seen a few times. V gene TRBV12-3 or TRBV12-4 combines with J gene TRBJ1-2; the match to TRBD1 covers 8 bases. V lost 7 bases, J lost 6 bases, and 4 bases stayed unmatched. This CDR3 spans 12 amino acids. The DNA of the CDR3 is TGTGCCAGCACAGGGGGCGCGGATGGCTACACCTTC. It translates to CASTGGADGYTF.

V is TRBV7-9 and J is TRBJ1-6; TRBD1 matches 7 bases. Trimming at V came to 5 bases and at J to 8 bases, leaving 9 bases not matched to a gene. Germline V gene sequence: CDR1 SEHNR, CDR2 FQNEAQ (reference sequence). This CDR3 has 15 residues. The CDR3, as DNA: TGTGCCAGCAGCCTGAGAGGGGACAGTTATTCACCCCTCCACTTT. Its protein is CASSLRGDSYSPLHF.

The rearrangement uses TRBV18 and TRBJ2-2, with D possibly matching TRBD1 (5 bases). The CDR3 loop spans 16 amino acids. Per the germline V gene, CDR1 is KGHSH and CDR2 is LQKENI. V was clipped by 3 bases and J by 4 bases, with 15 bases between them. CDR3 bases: TGTGCCAGCTCACCTTTGAAGGGGAACCCCACCGGGGAGCTGTTTTTT. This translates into CASSPLKGNPTGELFF.

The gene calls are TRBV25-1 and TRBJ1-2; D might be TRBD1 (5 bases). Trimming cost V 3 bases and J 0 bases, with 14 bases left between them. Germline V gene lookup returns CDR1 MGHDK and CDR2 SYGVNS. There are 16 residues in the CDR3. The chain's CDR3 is CASSEDQGPANYGYTF. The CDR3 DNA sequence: TGTGCCAGCAGTGAGGACCAGGGTCCGGCTAACTATGGCTACACCTTC.

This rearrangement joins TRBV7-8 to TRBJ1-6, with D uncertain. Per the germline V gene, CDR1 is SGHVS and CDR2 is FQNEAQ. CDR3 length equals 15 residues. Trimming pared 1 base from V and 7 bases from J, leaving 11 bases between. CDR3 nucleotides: TGTGCCAGCAGCTTAGAATCCGGAGGAAATTCACCCCTCCACTTT. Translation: CASSLESGGNSPLHF. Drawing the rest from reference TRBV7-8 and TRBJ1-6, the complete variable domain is GAGVSQSPRYKVAKRGQDVALRCDPISGHVSLFWYQQALGQGPEFLTYFQNEAQLDKSGLPSDRFFAERPEGSVSTLKIQRTQQEDSAVYLCASSLESGGNSPLHFGNGTRLTVT.

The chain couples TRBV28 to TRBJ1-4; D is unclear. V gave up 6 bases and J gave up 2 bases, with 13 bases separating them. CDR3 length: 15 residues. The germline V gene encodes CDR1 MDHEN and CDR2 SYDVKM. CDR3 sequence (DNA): TGTGCCAGCAGCGGAGGGATCACCACTAATGAAAAACTGTTTTTT. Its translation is CASSGGITTNEKLFF.

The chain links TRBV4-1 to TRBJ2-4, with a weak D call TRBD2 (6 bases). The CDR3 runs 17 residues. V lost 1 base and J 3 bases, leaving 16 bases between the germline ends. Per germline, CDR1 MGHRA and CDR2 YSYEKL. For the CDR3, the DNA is TGCGCCAGCAGCCAAGCCCTGGGACTTCGGGGCAAAAACATTCAGTACTTC. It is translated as CASSQALGLRGKNIQYF.

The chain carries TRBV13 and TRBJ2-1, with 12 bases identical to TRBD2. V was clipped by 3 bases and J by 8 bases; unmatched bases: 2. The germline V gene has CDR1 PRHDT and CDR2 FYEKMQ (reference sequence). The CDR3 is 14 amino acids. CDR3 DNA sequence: TGTGCCAGCAGCTTTCTAGCGGGGGGGGATGAGCAGTTCTTC. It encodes CASSFLAGGDEQFF.

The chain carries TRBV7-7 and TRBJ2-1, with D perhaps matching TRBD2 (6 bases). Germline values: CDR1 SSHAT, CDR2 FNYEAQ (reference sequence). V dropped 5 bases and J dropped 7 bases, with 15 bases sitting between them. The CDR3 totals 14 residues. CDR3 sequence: CASSPSGAGNEQFF. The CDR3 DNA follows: TGTGCCAGCAGCCCATCTGGGGCGGGGAATGAGCAGTTCTTC.

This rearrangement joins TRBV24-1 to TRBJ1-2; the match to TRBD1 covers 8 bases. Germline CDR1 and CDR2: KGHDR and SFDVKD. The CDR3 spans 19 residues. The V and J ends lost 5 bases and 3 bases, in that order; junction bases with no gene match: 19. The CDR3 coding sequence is TGTGCCACCAGTGCCGCCTCCGGACAGGGCTCGAATTCGTACTATGGCTACACCTTC. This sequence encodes CATSAASGQGSNSYYGYTF.